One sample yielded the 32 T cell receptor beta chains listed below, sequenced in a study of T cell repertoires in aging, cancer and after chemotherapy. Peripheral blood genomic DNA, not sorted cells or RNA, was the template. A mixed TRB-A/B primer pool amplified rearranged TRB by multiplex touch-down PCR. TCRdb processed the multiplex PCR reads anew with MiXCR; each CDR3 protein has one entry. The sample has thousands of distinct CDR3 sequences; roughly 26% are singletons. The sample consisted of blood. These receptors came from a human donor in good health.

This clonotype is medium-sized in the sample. DNA of the CDR3: TGTGCCAGCAGTTTATCGCCAGCCTCCACCTACGAGCAGTACTTC. This sequence encodes CASSLSPASTYEQYF. V gene TRBV27 combines with J gene TRBJ2-7; no firm D call. Trimming took 0 bases from V and 2 from J, leaving 11 bases between them. The CDR3 sequence is 15 residues long. Germline CDR1 and CDR2: MNHEY and SMNVEV (reference sequence).

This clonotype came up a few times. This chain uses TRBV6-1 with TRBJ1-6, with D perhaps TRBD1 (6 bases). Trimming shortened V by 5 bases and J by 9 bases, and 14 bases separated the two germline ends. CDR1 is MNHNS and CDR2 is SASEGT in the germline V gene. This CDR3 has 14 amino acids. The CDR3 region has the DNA TGTGCCAGCAGTCCGGGACATGCGTTTTCACCCCTCCACTTT. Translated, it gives CASSPGHAFSPLHF.

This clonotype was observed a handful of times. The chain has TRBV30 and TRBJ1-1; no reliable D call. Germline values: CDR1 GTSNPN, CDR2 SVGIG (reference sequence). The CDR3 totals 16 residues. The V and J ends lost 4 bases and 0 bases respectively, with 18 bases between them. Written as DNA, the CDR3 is TGTGCCTGGACCCGATCCGCCCCGGCAATGAACACTGAAGCTTTCTTT. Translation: CAWTRSAPAMNTEAFF. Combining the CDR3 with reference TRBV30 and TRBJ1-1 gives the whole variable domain SQTIHQWPATLVQPVGSPLSLECTVEGTSNPNLYWYRQAAGRGLQLLFYSVGIGQISSEVPQNLSASRPQDRQFILSSKKLLLSDSGFYLCAWTRSAPAMNTEAFFGQGTRLTVV.

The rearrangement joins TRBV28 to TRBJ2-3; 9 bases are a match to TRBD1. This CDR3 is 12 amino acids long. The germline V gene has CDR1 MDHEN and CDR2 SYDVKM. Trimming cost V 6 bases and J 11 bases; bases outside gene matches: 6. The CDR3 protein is CASRDPGQGQYF. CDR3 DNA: TGTGCCAGCAGGGATCCGGGACAGGGGCAGTATTTT.

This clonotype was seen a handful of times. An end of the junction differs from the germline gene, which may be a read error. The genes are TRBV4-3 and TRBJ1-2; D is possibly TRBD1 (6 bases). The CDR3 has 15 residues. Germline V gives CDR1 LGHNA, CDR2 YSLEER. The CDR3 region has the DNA TGTGCCAGCAGCCAGGACAGCACGAGTATCTATGGCTACACCTTC. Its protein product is CASSQDSTSIYGYTF.

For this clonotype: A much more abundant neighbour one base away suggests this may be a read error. DNA of the CDR3: TGTGCCATCAGTGAACAGGCTAGCGTCTCCTACAATGAGCAGTTCTTC. Translation: CAISEQASVSYNEQFF. V usage is TRBV10-3 and J usage is TRBJ2-1; possibly TRBD2 for D (6 bases). CDR3 length: 16 residues. The germline CDR1 and CDR2 sequences are ENHRY and SYGVKD. V lost 3 bases, J lost 0 bases, and 12 bases lay in between.

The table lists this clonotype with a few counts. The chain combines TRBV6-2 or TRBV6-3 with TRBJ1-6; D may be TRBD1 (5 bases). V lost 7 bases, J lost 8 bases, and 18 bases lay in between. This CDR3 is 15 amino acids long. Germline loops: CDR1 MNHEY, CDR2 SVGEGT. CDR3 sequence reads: CASTPPPQGHSPLHF. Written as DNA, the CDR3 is TGTGCCAGCACTCCACCTCCTCAGGGACATTCACCCCTCCACTTT.

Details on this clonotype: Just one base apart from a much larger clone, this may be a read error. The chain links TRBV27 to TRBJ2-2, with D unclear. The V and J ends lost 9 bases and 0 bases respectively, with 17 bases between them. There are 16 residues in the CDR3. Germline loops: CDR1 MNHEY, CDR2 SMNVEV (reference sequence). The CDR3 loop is CASHYRYRPNTGELFF. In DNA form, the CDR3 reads TGTGCCAGTCACTACCGGTACAGACCGAACACCGGGGAGCTGTTTTTT.

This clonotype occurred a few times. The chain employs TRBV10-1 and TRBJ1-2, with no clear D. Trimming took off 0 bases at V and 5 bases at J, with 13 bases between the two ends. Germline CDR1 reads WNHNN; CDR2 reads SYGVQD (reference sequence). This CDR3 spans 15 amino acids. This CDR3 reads CASSESSARRYGYTF. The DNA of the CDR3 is TGCGCCAGCAGTGAGTCGAGCGCCCGCAGGTATGGCTACACCTTC.

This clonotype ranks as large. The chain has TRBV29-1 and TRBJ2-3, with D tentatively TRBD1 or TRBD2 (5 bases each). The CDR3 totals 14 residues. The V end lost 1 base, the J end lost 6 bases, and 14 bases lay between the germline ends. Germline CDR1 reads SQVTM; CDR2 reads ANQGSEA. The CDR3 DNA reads TGCAGCGTTGAAGTCGGGGATGGGACGGATACGCAGTATTTT. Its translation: CSVEVGDGTDTQYF.

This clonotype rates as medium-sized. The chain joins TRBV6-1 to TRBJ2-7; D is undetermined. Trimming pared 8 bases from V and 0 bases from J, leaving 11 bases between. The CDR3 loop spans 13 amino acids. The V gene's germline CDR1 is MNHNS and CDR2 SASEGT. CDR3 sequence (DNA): TGTGCCAGCGCCCAACATAGCTCCTACGAGCAGTACTTC. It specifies CASAQHSSYEQYF.

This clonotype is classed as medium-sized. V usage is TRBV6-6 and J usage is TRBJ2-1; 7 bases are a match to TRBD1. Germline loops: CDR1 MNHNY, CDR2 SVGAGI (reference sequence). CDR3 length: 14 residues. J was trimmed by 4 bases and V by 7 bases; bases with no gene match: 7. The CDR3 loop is CASILGDSYNEQFF. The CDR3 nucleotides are TGTGCCAGCATCTTGGGGGACAGTTACAATGAGCAGTTCTTC.

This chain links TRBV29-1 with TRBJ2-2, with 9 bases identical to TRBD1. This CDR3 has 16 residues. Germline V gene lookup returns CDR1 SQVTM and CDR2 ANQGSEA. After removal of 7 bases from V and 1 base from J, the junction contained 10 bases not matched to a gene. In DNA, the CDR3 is TGCAGCGCCGAGGCCGGGACAGGGAGGAACACCGGGGAGCTGTTTTTT. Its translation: CSAEAGTGRNTGELFF.

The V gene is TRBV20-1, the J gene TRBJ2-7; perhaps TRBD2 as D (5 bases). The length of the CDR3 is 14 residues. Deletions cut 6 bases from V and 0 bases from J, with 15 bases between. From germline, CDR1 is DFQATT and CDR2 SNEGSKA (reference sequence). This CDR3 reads CSALTSGHSYEQYF. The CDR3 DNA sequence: TGCAGTGCCCTTACCAGCGGTCACTCCTACGAGCAGTACTTC.

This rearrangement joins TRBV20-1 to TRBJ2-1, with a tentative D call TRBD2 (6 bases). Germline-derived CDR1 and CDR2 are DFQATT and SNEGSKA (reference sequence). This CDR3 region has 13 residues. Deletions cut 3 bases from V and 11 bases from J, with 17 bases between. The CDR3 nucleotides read TGCAGTGCTAGCTTACTCTCCGGGACTCAGCAGTTCTTC. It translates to CSASLLSGTQQFF.

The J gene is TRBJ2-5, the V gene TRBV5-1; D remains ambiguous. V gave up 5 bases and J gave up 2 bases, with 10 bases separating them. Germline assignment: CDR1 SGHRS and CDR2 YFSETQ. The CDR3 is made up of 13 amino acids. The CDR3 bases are TGCGCCAGCAGTAGGCAGATACAAGAGACCCAGTACTTC. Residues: CASSRQIQETQYF.

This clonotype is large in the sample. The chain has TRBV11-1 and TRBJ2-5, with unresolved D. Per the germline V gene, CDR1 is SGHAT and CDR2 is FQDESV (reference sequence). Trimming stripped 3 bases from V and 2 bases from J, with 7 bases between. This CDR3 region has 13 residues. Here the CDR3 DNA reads TGTGCCAGCAGCTTCGGTGGGCAAGAGACCCAGTACTTC. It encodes CASSFGGQETQYF.

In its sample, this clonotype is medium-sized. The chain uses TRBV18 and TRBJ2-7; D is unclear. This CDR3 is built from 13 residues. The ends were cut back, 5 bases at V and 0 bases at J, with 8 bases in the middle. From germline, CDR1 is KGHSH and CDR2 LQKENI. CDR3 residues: CASSRPNSYEQYF. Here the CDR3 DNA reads TGTGCCAGCTCAAGACCGAACTCCTACGAGCAGTACTTC.

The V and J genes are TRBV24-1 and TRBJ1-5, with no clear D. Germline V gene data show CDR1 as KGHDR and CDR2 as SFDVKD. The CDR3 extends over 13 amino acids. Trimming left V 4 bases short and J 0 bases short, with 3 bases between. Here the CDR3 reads CATSEYSNQPQHF. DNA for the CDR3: TGTGCCACCAGTGAATATAGCAATCAGCCCCAGCATTTT.

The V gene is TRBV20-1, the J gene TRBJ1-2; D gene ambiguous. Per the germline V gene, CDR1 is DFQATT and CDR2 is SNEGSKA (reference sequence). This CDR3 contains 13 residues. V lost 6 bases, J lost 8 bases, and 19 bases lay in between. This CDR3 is CSAALGRGGGYTF. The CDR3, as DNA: TGCAGTGCAGCTCTGGGTAGAGGAGGGGGCTACACCTTC.

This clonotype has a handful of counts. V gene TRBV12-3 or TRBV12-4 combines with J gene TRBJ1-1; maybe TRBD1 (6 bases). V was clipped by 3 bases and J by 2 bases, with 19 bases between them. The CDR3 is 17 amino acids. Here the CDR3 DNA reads TGTGCCAGCAGTTTGGACAGTTGGTTTAGAAGCAACACTGAAGCTTTCTTT. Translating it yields CASSLDSWFRSNTEAFF.

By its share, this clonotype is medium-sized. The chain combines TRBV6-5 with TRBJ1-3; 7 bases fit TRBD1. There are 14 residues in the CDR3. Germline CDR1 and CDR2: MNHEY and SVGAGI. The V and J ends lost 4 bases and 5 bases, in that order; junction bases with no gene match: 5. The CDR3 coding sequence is TGTGCCAGCAGTTCCTCGGGACAGCGAAACACCATATATTTT. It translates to CASSSSGQRNTIYF.

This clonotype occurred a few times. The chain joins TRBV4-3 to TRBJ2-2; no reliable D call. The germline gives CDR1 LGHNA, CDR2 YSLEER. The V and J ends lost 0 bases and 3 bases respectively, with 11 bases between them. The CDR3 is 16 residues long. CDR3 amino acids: CASSQDWSRDTGELFF. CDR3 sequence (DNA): TGCGCCAGCAGCCAAGATTGGAGCCGTGACACCGGGGAGCTGTTTTTT.

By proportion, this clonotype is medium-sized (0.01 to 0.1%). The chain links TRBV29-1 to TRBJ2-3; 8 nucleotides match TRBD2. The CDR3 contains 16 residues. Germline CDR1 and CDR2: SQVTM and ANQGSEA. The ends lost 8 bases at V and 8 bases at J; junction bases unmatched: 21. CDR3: CSSYGSGGPAKGTQYF. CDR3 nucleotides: TGCAGCTCCTACGGATCGGGGGGGCCCGCAAAGGGTACGCAGTATTTT.

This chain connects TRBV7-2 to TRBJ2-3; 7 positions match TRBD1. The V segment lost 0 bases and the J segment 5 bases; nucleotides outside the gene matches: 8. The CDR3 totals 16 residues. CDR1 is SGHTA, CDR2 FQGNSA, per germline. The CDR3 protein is CASSLAGRGSVDTQYF. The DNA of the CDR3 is TGTGCCAGCAGCTTAGCCGGCAGGGGGTCGGTAGATACGCAGTATTTT.

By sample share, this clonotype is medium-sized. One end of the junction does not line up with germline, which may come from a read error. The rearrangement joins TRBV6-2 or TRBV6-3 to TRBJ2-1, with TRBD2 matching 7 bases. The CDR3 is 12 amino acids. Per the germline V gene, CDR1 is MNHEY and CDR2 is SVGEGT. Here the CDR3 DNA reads TGTGCCAGCAACGAAGGGAGCGGGACCTACCTCTTC. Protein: CASNEGSGTYLF.

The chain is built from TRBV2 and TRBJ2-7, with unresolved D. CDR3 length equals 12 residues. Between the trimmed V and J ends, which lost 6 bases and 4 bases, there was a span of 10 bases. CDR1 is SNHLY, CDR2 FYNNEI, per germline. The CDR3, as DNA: TGTGCCAGCAGGGACGGCCTATACGAGCAGTACTTC. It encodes CASRDGLYEQYF.

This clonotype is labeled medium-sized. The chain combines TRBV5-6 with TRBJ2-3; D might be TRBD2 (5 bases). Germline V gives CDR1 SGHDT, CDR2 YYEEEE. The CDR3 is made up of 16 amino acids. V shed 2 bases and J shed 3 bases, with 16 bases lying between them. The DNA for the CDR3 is TGTGCCAGCAGCTTTGCCGGACTCAGCCCTACAGATACGCAGTATTTT. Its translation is CASSFAGLSPTDTQYF.

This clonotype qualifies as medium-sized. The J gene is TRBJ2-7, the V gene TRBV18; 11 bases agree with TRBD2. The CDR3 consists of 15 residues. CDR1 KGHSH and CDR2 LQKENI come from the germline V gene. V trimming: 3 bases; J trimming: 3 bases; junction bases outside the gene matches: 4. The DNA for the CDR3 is TGTGCCAGCTCACCGCCGGGACTAGCGGACTACGAGCAGTACTTC. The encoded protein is CASSPPGLADYEQYF.

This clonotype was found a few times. Here the CDR3 reads CASSRDGNYGYTF. CDR3 sequence (DNA): TGTGCCAGCAGCCGAGACGGTAACTATGGCTACACCTTC. The rearrangement uses TRBV11-1 and TRBJ1-2; D unclear. Trimming removed 5 bases at V and 1 base at J, with 8 bases between. The CDR3 loop spans 13 amino acids. CDR1 and CDR2 from the germline V gene are SGHAT and FQDESV (reference sequence).

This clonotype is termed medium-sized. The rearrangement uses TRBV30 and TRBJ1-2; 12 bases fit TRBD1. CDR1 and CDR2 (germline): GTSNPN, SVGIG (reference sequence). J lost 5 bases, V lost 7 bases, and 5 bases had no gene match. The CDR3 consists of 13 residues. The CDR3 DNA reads TGTGCCTTTAGGGACAGGGGGCCATATGGCTACACCTTC. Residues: CAFRDRGPYGYTF.

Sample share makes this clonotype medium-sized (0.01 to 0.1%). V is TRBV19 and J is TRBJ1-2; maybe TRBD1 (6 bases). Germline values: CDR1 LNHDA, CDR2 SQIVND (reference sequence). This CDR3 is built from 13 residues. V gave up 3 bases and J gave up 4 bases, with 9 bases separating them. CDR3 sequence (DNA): TGTGCCAGTAGTATTGGGGGCGCCTATGGCTACACCTTC. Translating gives CASSIGGAYGYTF.